This T cell receptor beta chain was captured in a study of blood T cell repertoires in COVID-19. At the level of the study: T cells, B-cell-depleted T cells, or PBMCs provided the cDNA or gDNA that served as material.

Using immunoSEQ multiplex PCR, the repertoire was profiled, and TCRdb retains in-frame clones only, with some absent. This table holds 45,000 or so clones, around 82% found once. The sequence was collected from a woman of 80 years or more with acute or convalescent COVID-19. The sequencing sample was made of peripheral blood.

The CDR3 DNA reads TGTGCCAGCAGCTTAGGTCTTCCGGGGGGCTACACCTTC. Amino acid sequence: CASSLGLPGGYTF. The chain is built from TRBV7-2 and TRBJ1-2; D is unresolved. The ends were cut back, 1 base at V and 8 bases at J, with 11 bases in the middle. Germline-derived CDR1 and CDR2 are SGHTA and FQGNSA. The CDR3 has 13 residues.